These T cell receptor beta chains were read from a single sample in a study of blood T cell repertoires in COVID-19. Sequencing used immunoSEQ multiplex PCR; TCRdb keeps in-frame clones, though not all of them. The table lists 130,000 or so clones, about 86% of them singletons. Sample: peripheral blood. Source of these receptors: an older woman with acute or convalescent COVID-19. CDR3s include the opening cysteine and the closing phenylalanine or tryptophan. D genes are given only for firm matches. Size values are once, few and many counts, or a class for expanded clones, and some rows have none.

NA	15	NA	TRBV6-5	TRBJ1-1	CASSYSGARGTEAFF	TGTGCCAGCAGTTACAGTGGGGCCCGTGGCACTGAAGCTTTCTTT
NA	16	NA	TRBV30	TRBJ1-6	CAWSVGPGGWNSPLHF	TGTGCCTGGAGTGTGGGGCCGGGAGGGTGGAATTCACCCCTCCACTTT
NA	16	few	TRBV6-2/TRBV6-3	TRBJ2-1	CASSPGGAPLGNEQFF	TGTGCCAGCAGCCCTGGGGGGGCCCCTCTGGGCAATGAGCAGTTCTTC
NA	15	NA	TRBV7-9	TRBJ2-2	CASSPFRANTGELFF	TGTGCCAGCAGCCCCTTCCGAGCGAACACCGGGGAGCTGTTTTTT
NA	17	NA	TRBV11-3	TRBJ1-6	CASSLALTGNYNSPLHF	TGTGCCAGCAGCTTAGCCCTCACAGGGAACTATAATTCACCCCTCCACTTT
TRBD1	15	NA	TRBV4-2	TRBJ1-2	CASSQDNRGSQGYTF	TGTGCCAGCAGCCAGGATAACAGGGGATCACAGGGCTACACCTTC
TRBD2	14	few	TRBV7-2	TRBJ2-7	CASSDLAGAEEQYF	TGTGCCAGCAGCGACCTAGCGGGGGCGGAAGAGCAGTACTTC
TRBD1	16	few	TRBV19	TRBJ2-7	CASSISTGGTSYEQYF	TGTGCCAGTAGTATTTCGACAGGGGGTACTTCCTACGAGCAGTACTTC
TRBD1	16	NA	TRBV15	TRBJ1-2	CATSRDFSGGGDGYTF	TGTGCCACCAGCAGAGATTTCTCAGGGGGCGGCGATGGCTACACCTTC
TRBD1	14	NA	TRBV6-6	TRBJ2-5	CASSLDRGQETQYF	TGTGCCAGCAGTTTGGACAGGGGACAAGAGACCCAGTACTTC
NA	14	NA	TRBV28	TRBJ1-5	CASSLGQPLTPQHF	TGTGCCAGCAGTTTAGGACAGCCCCTAACACCCCAGCATTTT
NA	14	NA	TRBV28	TRBJ2-1	CAVGGGTLGNEQFF	TGTGCCGTAGGGGGGGGGACCTTGGGCAATGAGCAGTTCTTC
NA	15	NA	TRBV19	TRBJ1-1	CASSMGTRGNTEAFF	TGTGCCAGTAGTATGGGGACACGGGGAAACACTGAAGCTTTCTTT
NA	14	NA	TRBV9	TRBJ1-1	CASSVHPEPSEAFF	TGTGCCAGCAGCGTTCATCCAGAACCGTCTGAAGCTTTCTTT
NA	16	NA	TRBV20-1	TRBJ1-3	CSASGLSRAGGNTIYF	TGCAGTGCTAGTGGGTTGAGCAGGGCAGGAGGAAACACCATATATTTT
TRBD1	15	NA	TRBV30	TRBJ2-5	CAWSVLSGGAETQYF	TGTGCCTGGAGTGTACTTTCAGGGGGCGCGGAGACCCAGTACTTC
TRBD2	14	NA	TRBV5-4	TRBJ2-1	CAIGGTSGYNEQFF	TGTGCCATCGGCGGGACTAGCGGTTACAATGAGCAGTTCTTC
TRBD1	14	NA	TRBV19	TRBJ2-7	CASSIARGLNEQYF	TGTGCCAGTAGTATCGCTAGGGGGCTAAACGAGCAGTACTTC
NA	18	many	TRBV11-3	TRBJ1-4	CASSPPLWEGGAEWKLFF	TGTGCCAGCAGTCCCCCACTATGGGAAGGGGGTGCTGAATGGAAACTGTTTTTT
TRBD1	17	NA	TRBV19	TRBJ1-4	CASSTPGTGASNEKLFF	TGTGCCAGTAGTACGCCCGGGACAGGCGCCTCTAATGAAAAACTGTTTTTT
NA	16	NA	TRBV4-3	TRBJ1-1	CASSQEMVRMNTEAFF	TGCGCCAGCAGCCAAGAAATGGTGCGGATGAACACTGAAGCTTTCTTT
TRBD1	14	NA	TRBV6-2/TRBV6-3	TRBJ1-3	CASSAGTAGNTIYF	TGTGCCAGCAGTGCCGGGACAGCTGGAAACACCATATATTTT
TRBD1	14	few	TRBV7-2	TRBJ2-7	CASSTGDRVREQYF	TGTGCCAGCAGCACCGGGGACAGGGTTCGCGAGCAGTACTTC
TRBD1	14	few	TRBV11-2	TRBJ1-3	CASSKTGAGNTIYF	TGTGCCAGCAGCAAGACAGGGGCTGGAAACACCATATATTTT
NA	11	NA	TRBV28	TRBJ1-1	CASQHRGEAFF	TGTGCCAGCCAACACCGGGGTGAAGCTTTCTTT
NA	15	NA	TRBV3-1/TRBV3-2	TRBJ1-1	CASSRGPSTNTEAFF	TGTGCCAGCAGCCGAGGTCCCTCCACCAACACTGAAGCTTTCTTT
NA	12	few	TRBV12-3/TRBV12-4	TRBJ1-5	CASSLNVAAQHF	TGTGCCAGCAGTTTGAATGTCGCAGCCCAGCATTTT
TRBD2	15	once	TRBV4-1	TRBJ2-4	CASSQLAGGQNIQYF	TGCGCCAGCAGCCAACTAGCGGGGGGGCAAAACATTCAGTACTTC
TRBD1	16	NA	TRBV6-6	TRBJ1-5	CASSPRDRGINQPQHF	TGTGCCAGCAGTCCCCGGGACAGGGGAATCAATCAGCCCCAGCATTTT
NA	15	NA	TRBV5-6	TRBJ2-3	CASSLAGSASDTQYF	TGTGCCAGCAGCTTGGCCGGGAGCGCTTCAGATACGCAGTATTTT
TRBD1	19	NA	TRBV5-1	TRBJ2-2	CASSSPPGQANANTGELFF	TGCGCCAGCAGCTCCCCACCGGGACAGGCTAACGCGAACACCGGGGAGCTGTTTTTT
TRBD1	16	NA	TRBV11-3	TRBJ2-5	CASSSMTGRSQETQYF	TGTGCCAGCAGCTCGATGACAGGGCGTTCCCAAGAGACCCAGTACTTC
TRBD1	13	NA	TRBV30	TRBJ1-3	CAWSTGVGNTIYF	TGTGCCTGGAGCACAGGGGTGGGAAACACCATATATTTT
NA	14	NA	TRBV5-1	TRBJ1-1	CASLPSRGQGEAFF	TGCGCCAGCCTTCCTAGCAGGGGCCAGGGTGAAGCTTTCTTT
NA	14	NA	TRBV7-2	TRBJ1-6	CASSLDRSGFSLHF	TGTGCCAGCAGCTTAGACAGGTCAGGCTTCTCCCTCCACTTT
TRBD2	19	NA	TRBV11-2	TRBJ2-3	CASSLEPLLAGGFADTQYF	TGTGCCAGCAGCTTAGAGCCTCTTCTTGCGGGGGGGTTCGCAGATACGCAGTATTTT
TRBD1	16	NA	TRBV28	TRBJ2-5	CASSLLRTGLQETQYF	TGTGCCAGCAGTTTATTACGGACAGGGCTTCAAGAGACCCAGTACTTC
NA	15	NA	TRBV30	TRBJ2-5	CAWSKVPKGGETQYF	TGTGCCTGGAGTAAAGTACCGAAGGGCGGGGAGACCCAGTACTTC
NA	19	NA	TRBV28	TRBJ2-4	CASTLSRVGNWRAKNIQYF	TGTGCCAGCACCCTGTCGCGGGTGGGGAATTGGAGGGCCAAAAACATTCAGTACTTC
TRBD2	16	NA	TRBV27	TRBJ2-1	CASSLSGLAGQNEQFF	TGTGCCAGCAGTTTAAGTGGACTAGCGGGGCAAAATGAGCAGTTCTTC
NA	16	NA	TRBV24-1	TRBJ2-5	CATSDFSREGKETQYF	TGTGCCACCAGTGACTTCAGCAGGGAAGGAAAAGAGACCCAGTACTTC
NA	15	NA	TRBV24-1	TRBJ2-2	CATSPGGTNTGELFF	TGTGCCACGAGTCCAGGGGGGACGAACACCGGGGAGCTGTTTTTT
TRBD1	15	NA	TRBV9	TRBJ1-6	CASSVTSGGRSPLHF	TGTGCCAGCAGCGTAACCTCAGGGGGCCGATCACCCCTCCACTTT
TRBD1	15	once	TRBV9	TRBJ1-2	CASTRDRGVHYGYTF	TGTGCCAGCACCAGGGACAGGGGAGTTCACTATGGCTACACCTTC
NA	14	once	TRBV7-3	TRBJ1-1	CASSLRQGRAEAFF	TGTGCCAGCAGCTTAAGGCAGGGCCGGGCTGAAGCTTTCTTT
TRBD1	15	NA	TRBV28	TRBJ2-3	CASSHPGQPADTQYF	TGTGCCAGCAGTCACCCGGGACAGCCCGCAGATACGCAGTATTTT
NA	14	NA	TRBV14	TRBJ1-2	CATSAWGQDYGYTF	TGTGCCACCTCTGCTTGGGGGCAAGACTATGGCTACACCTTC
NA	16	NA	TRBV6-2/TRBV6-3	TRBJ2-3	CASSTGQRTSTDTQYF	TGTGCCAGCAGTACCGGACAGCGTACTAGCACAGATACGCAGTATTTT
NA	17	NA	TRBV23-1	TRBJ1-1	CVSSQPARSGLGTEAFF	TGCGTCAGCAGTCAACCCGCTAGGTCCGGGTTGGGCACTGAAGCTTTCTTT
TRBD1	13	few	TRBV9	TRBJ1-1	CASSVDSRGQAFF	TGTGCCAGCAGCGTAGATTCGAGGGGGCAGGCTTTCTTT